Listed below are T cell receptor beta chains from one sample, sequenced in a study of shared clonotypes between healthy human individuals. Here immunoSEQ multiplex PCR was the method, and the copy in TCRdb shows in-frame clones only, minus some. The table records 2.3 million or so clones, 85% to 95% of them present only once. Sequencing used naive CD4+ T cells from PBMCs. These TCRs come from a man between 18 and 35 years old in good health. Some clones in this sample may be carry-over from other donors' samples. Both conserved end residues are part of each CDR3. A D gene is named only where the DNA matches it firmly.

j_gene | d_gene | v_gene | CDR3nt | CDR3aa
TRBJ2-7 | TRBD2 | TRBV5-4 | TGTGCCAGCAGCTCCGGACTAGCGGGCTACGAGCAGTACTTC | CASSSGLAGYEQYF
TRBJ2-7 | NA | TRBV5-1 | TGCGCCAGCAGCCCCCAGACGGGGGACGAGCAGTACTTC | CASSPQTGDEQYF
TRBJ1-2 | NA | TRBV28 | TGTGCCAGCAGCGATACCCTCGGACAGTCTAATGGCTACACCTTC | CASSDTLGQSNGYTF
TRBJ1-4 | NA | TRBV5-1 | TGCGCCAGCAGCTTGGGGGTTGGTGAAAAACTGTTTTTT | CASSLGVGEKLFF
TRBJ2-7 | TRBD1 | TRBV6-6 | TGTGCCAGCAGGATGGGACAGGGGTCCTACGAGCAGTACTTC | CASRMGQGSYEQYF
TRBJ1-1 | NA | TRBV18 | TGTGCCAGCTCACTCGAACAGAACACTGAAGCTTTCTTT | CASSLEQNTEAFF
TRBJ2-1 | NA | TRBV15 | TGTGCCACCAGCAGAGATCTCTCGGCGGGCTCCAGACATGAGCAGTTCTTC | CATSRDLSAGSRHEQFF
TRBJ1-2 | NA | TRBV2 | TGTGCCAGCAGTGACCGGAGTCGGTATGGCTACACCTTC | CASSDRSRYGYTF
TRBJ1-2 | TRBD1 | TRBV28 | TGTGCCAGCAGGACGGGACAGAGGTTCTATGGCTACACCTTC | CASRTGQRFYGYTF
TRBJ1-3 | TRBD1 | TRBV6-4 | TGTGCCAGCAGGTACGGGACAGGGGGAAACACCATATATTTT | CASRYGTGGNTIYF
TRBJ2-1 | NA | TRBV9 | TGTGCCAGCAGCGTAGCACCGAGCTCCTACAATGAGCAGTTCTTC | CASSVAPSSYNEQFF
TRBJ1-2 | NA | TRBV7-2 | TGTGCCAGCAGCCCTGGACCTACGGGTATTGGGGGGGATGGCTACACCTTC | CASSPGPTGIGGDGYTF
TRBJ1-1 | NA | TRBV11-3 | TGTGCCAGCTCCCGGCACTTGAACACTGAAGCTTTCTTT | CASSRHLNTEAFF
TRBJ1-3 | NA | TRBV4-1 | TGCGCCAGCAGCCAAGATAATGGAGACACCATATATTTT | CASSQDNGDTIYF
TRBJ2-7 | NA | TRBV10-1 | TGCGCCAGCAGTGAGGGCAGGGGGGAGAAGTACTTC | CASSEGRGEKYF
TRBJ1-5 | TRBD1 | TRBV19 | TGTGCCAGCGGTTGGACAGGGCTAGTTTCCGACAATCAGCCCCAGCATTTT | CASGWTGLVSDNQPQHF
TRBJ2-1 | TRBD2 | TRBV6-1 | TGTGCCAGCAGTGAACGCGGGAGCGCCTCCTACAATGAGCAGTTCTTC | CASSERGSASYNEQFF
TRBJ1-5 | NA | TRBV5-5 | TGTGCCAGCAGCCGAGGGCCGGGAGGGAGTCAGCCCCAGCATTTT | CASSRGPGGSQPQHF
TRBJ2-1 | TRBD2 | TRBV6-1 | TGTGCCAGCAGTTTATTGGGGGGGTCCTACAATGAGCAGTTCTTC | CASSLLGGSYNEQFF
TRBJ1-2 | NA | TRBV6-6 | TGTGCCAGCAGCCGAGAACCGTTGGAAGGCTACACCTTC | CASSREPLEGYTF
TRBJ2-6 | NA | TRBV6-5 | TGTGCCAGCAGTTATAGGGGGGTCGGGGCCAACGTCCTGACTTTC | CASSYRGVGANVLTF
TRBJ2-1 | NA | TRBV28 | TGTGCCAGCAGTTTAACAATTAATGAGCAGTTCTTC | CASSLTINEQFF